Presented here are 4 T cell receptor beta chains from one specimen sequenced in a study of metastatic and nonmetastatic thyroid tumors (dated by TCRdb to the early 2020s). None of the patients had been given any treatment before thyroid surgery. Preparation of the library involved PCR. Sequencing relied on an Illumina HiSeq 4000. TCRdb handled the public reads itself, with Q25 trimming in fastp and clone calling in MiXCR, and kept productive beta chains. This sample has tens of thousands of clones in its table, and 16% of those were observed once. Of the sample, roughly 22% is held by the ten largest clones. Input material: blood. Source of these receptors: a female donor with papillary thyroid cancer or a benign thyroid nodule (not recorded which). Some clones in this sample may be carry-over from other donors' samples.

This chain uses TRBV10-3 with TRBJ2-7, with a tentative D call TRBD1 (5 bases). The V end lost 3 bases, the J end lost 1 base, and 16 bases lay between the germline ends. The CDR3 spans 16 residues. Germline V gene sequence: CDR1 ENHRY, CDR2 SYGVKD. The CDR3 protein is CAISDPRDFPSYEQYF. CDR3 bases: TGTGCCATCAGTGACCCCAGGGATTTCCCGTCCTACGAGCAGTACTTC.

V gene TRBV6-1 combines with J gene TRBJ1-5, with 10 bases that match TRBD1. The CDR3 is 14 amino acids. CDR1 and CDR2 from the germline V gene are MNHNS and SASEGT. V gave up 6 bases and J gave up 4 bases; unmatched junction bases: 3. The CDR3 loop reads CASRGQGPNQPQHF. CDR3 bases: TGTGCCAGCAGGGGACAGGGGCCGAATCAGCCCCAGCATTTT.

This clone was recorded many times. A much bigger clone sits one base away, suggesting this may be a read error. V usage is TRBV12-3 or TRBV12-4 and J usage is TRBJ2-1; 8 bases agree with TRBD2. CDR3 length: 15 amino acids. CDR3 bases: TGTGCCAGCAGTTTAGCGGGGACTAGGTACAATGAGCAGTCCTTC. Protein: CASSLAGTRYNEQSF.

This clone was detected ten times or more. This chain connects TRBV5-6 to TRBJ2-7; TRBD1 matches at 8 bases. CDR1 and CDR2 from the germline V gene are SGHDT and YYEEEE. This CDR3 spans 18 amino acids. V lost 6 bases to trimming and J lost 4 bases; unmatched junction nucleotides: 21. The CDR3 region has the DNA TGTGCCAGCACGCGGACAGGGAAACCGGCTAGGACGAAATACGAGCAGTACTTC. It encodes CASTRTGKPARTKYEQYF.